A selection of T cell receptor beta chains follows, all from one sample in a study of human thymus T cells. Sequencing used immunoSEQ multiplex PCR; TCRdb keeps in-frame clones, though not all of them. The data show about 46,000 clones, just under 95% seen once. Specimen: blood. The receptors shown here come from a girl in the first two years of life with a congenital heart defect but otherwise immunologically healthy. Each CDR3 is given with its conserved first and last residue. A D gene is named only where the DNA matches it firmly.

d_call	v_call	j_call	cdr3_aa
NA	TRBV5-1	TRBJ2-5	CASAAFIGAETQYF
TRBD1	TRBV14	TRBJ2-5	CASSPRQGFQETQYF
NA	TRBV9	TRBJ1-3	CASSVGGIFSGNTIYF
NA	TRBV18	TRBJ2-1	CASSPRGDEQFF
TRBD1	TRBV4-2	TRBJ2-2	CASSQRTGTGELFF
TRBD2	TRBV23-1	TRBJ2-3	CASSQRPSGSTDTQYF
NA	TRBV4-1	TRBJ1-1	CASSRDNTEAFF
TRBD2	TRBV2	TRBJ2-2	CASSRPRTSGSTGELFF
NA	TRBV19	TRBJ2-1	CASSPTLHSYNEQFF
NA	TRBV9	TRBJ2-3	CASSPHRRSSKGTDTQYF
TRBD2	TRBV28	TRBJ2-1	CASSFGGARVNEQFF
TRBD1	TRBV18	TRBJ2-7	CASSQALTGDEQYF
TRBD2	TRBV27	TRBJ2-1	CASSYPGLAGGFGNCYNEQFF
TRBD2	TRBV30	TRBJ2-1	CAWSVAGGEQFF
NA	TRBV7-8	TRBJ1-2	CASSLGRSNYGYTF
TRBD2	TRBV7-3	TRBJ2-3	CASSHGAGGPRGDTQYF
NA	TRBV5-4	TRBJ1-1	CASSQVGVNTEAFF
TRBD2	TRBV2	TRBJ2-1	CASSTLPSGTYNEQFF
TRBD2	TRBV2	TRBJ2-3	CASSWMGGDTQYF
NA	TRBV11-2	TRBJ2-1	CASSPSRRGLPYNEQFF
NA	TRBV29-1	TRBJ1-1	CSVGNRVASEAFF
TRBD2	TRBV4-2	TRBJ2-1	CASSLGLAGGGVRDEQFF
NA	TRBV10-3	TRBJ1-2	CAISPDTNYGYTF
NA	TRBV4-1	TRBJ2-3	CASSQGRQPITDTQYF
NA	TRBV29-1	TRBJ1-3	CSVGTSGNTIYF
NA	TRBV25-1	TRBJ1-1	CASSESVQPGTEAFF
NA	TRBV6-1	TRBJ2-2	CATWDRTGELFF
TRBD2	TRBV27	TRBJ2-2	CASRLASGIGGELFF
NA	TRBV6-5	TRBJ2-7	CASSAYSYEQYF
TRBD2	TRBV18	TRBJ2-5	CASSPRTSGRRETQYF
NA	TRBV29-1	TRBJ2-5	CSVIGTWGVGETQYF
NA	TRBV6-1	TRBJ1-4	CASSDRGYPNEKLFF
NA	TRBV19	TRBJ1-4	CASSIQGKGNEKLFF
TRBD2	TRBV4-1	TRBJ2-3	CASSPRLAGGPEDTQYF
NA	TRBV2	NA	CASSDVRYEQYF
NA	TRBV6-1	TRBJ1-5	CASSSGWGIQPQHF
NA	TRBV7-8	TRBJ1-1	CASSFRRQPWNTEAFF
TRBD1	TRBV27	TRBJ2-2	CASSPRDRGGTGELFF
TRBD2	TRBV4-2	TRBJ2-7	CASSAPREGSEQYF
TRBD2	TRBV9	TRBJ2-1	CASTLLSGRDNEQFF
NA	TRBV11-2	TRBJ1-2	CASSPSLAGDTLREGYTF
TRBD2	TRBV10-1	TRBJ2-7	CASSEGQGGLAGKVTYEQYF
NA	TRBV11-2	TRBJ2-7	CASRGFSYEQYF
TRBD1	TRBV5-4	TRBJ2-6	CASSLGQGASGANVLTF
NA	TRBV28	TRBJ2-7	CASSPTLARSRKGKEQYF
TRBD1	TRBV27	TRBJ2-1	CASSRQGSSSYNEQFF